The rows below give T cell receptor beta chains drawn from one sample of a study of tumor T cells in aggressive B-cell lymphoma. TCRdb's table, derived via immunoSEQ multiplex PCR, lists solely in-frame clones and lacks some. The sample consists of around 4,200 clones, over 75% of them appearing once. The sample comprised tumor tissue. The receptors were sampled from an adult with diffuse large B cell lymphoma. Each CDR3 is given with its conserved first and last residue. The D gene is left open where the match is weak. Some rows mark clone size as missing; the rest say once, few, many or name a class of expanded clone.

v_gene	abundance	j_gene	d_gene	CDR3aa	CDR3nt
TRBV19	few	TRBJ1-1	-	CASSRGGTWTEAFF	TGTGCCAGTAGCCGAGGGGGAACATGGACTGAAGCTTTCTTT
TRBV27	-	TRBJ2-7	TRBD2	CASSQGTSGRRQYF	TGTGCCAGCAGTCAGGGGACTAGCGGGAGGAGGCAGTACTTC
TRBV18	-	TRBJ1-4	-	CASSLQGATREKLFF	TGTGCCAGCTCACTACAGGGTGCGACTCGTGAAAAACTGTTTTTT
TRBV27	few	TRBJ2-7	TRBD1	CASSFWGTGEQYF	TGTGCCAGCAGTTTTTGGGGGACAGGGGAGCAGTACTTC
TRBV6-1	-	TRBJ2-7	TRBD1	CASTTGGRYEQYF	TGTGCCAGCACTACAGGGGGCCGGTACGAGCAGTACTTC
TRBV10-3	-	TRBJ1-3	TRBD1	CAISGTGNGGNTIYF	TGTGCCATCAGTGGGACAGGGAACGGTGGAAACACCATATATTTT
TRBV21-1	-	TRBJ1-3	-	CASRVLLATTARNTIYF	TGTGCCAGCAGGGTACTTCTAGCTACAACAGCACGAAACACCATATATTTT
TRBV7-6	-	TRBJ1-4	-	CASSPGGINEKLFF	TGTGCCAGCAGCCCGGGGGGGATAAATGAAAAACTGTTTTTT
TRBV11-2	-	TRBJ2-3	TRBD1	CASSFWVGTGGDTDTQYF	TGTGCCAGCAGCTTCTGGGTGGGAACAGGGGGTGATACAGATACGCAGTATTTT
TRBV19	-	TRBJ1-5	-	CASTEQGRQPQHF	TGTGCCAGTACAGAACAGGGCCGACAGCCCCAGCATTTT
TRBV5-5	-	TRBJ2-5	-	CASSLLQGVETQYF	TGTGCCAGCAGCTTACTACAGGGTGTGGAGACCCAGTACTTC
TRBV15	-	TRBJ1-1	TRBD1	CATSKRDRDLNTEAFF	TGTGCCACCAGCAAGAGGGACAGGGATTTGAACACTGAAGCTTTCTTT
TRBV6-1	-	TRBJ2-7	-	CASSVLYEQYF	TGTGCCAGCAGCGTACTCTACGAGCAGTACTTC
TRBV29-1	-	TRBJ2-7	-	CSVEGWGLYEQYF	TGCAGCGTTGAGGGGTGGGGCCTATACGAGCAGTACTTC
TRBV18	-	TRBJ2-5	-	CASSPPPTVRHYGEQYF	TGTGCCAGCTCACCACCTCCTACAGTACGCCATTACGGGGAGCAGTACTTC
TRBV4-1	-	TRBJ2-2	-	CASSRVLADTGELFF	TGCGCCAGCAGCCGTGTACTAGCTGACACCGGGGAGCTGTTTTTT
TRBV9	-	TRBJ2-7	-	CASSQGDTYEQYF	TGTGCCAGCAGCCAAGGGGACACCTACGAGCAGTACTTC
TRBV6-6	-	TRBJ2-1	-	CASTPKDKQFF	TGTGCCAGCACTCCCAAGGACAAACAGTTCTTC
TRBV9	-	TRBJ2-3	-	CASSVGDTDTQYF	TGTGCCAGCAGCGTAGGAGACACAGATACGCAGTATTTT
TRBV19	-	TRBJ2-3	-	CASKFNGGDTQYF	TGTGCCAGCAAATTCAATGGGGGCGATACGCAGTATTTT
TRBV4-2	-	TRBJ2-3	-	CASSQDWVARGSTDTQYF	TGTGCCAGCAGCCAAGATTGGGTAGCGCGCGGGTCCACAGATACGCAGTATTTT
TRBV11-2	-	TRBJ1-6	-	CASSLAFNSPLHF	TGTGCCAGCAGCTTAGCTTTCAATTCACCCCTCCACTTT
TRBV18	-	TRBJ2-5	TRBD1	CASSSDRGRETQYF	TGTGCCAGCTCCTCGGACAGGGGACGGGAGACCCAGTACTTC
TRBV6-1	-	TRBJ2-7	TRBD2	CASLRTSGSYEQYF	TGTGCCAGCCTCCGGACTAGCGGGAGTTACGAGCAGTACTTC
TRBV5-6	-	TRBJ2-1	-	CASSLKPGRAYYNEQFF	TGTGCCAGCAGCTTAAAACCCGGCAGGGCCTACTACAATGAGCAGTTCTTC
TRBV7-8	-	TRBJ2-7	TRBD2	CASSLTATSGPAYEQYF	TGTGCCAGCAGCTTAACAGCGACTAGCGGACCAGCCTACGAGCAGTACTTC
TRBV20-1	-	TRBJ1-2	-	CSAPTGYGYTF	TGCAGTGCGCCGACAGGCTATGGCTACACCTTC
TRBV7-8	once	TRBJ1-2	TRBD1	CASSSPTGGGYTF	TGTGCCAGCAGCTCGCCGACAGGGGGTGGCTACACCTTC
TRBV18	once	TRBJ1-2	TRBD1	CASSPGQGGNYGYTF	TGTGCCAGCTCTCCCGGACAGGGGGGGAACTATGGCTACACCTTC
TRBV28	-	TRBJ1-1	TRBD1	CASSLLQGAGEAFF	TGTGCCAGCAGTTTGTTACAGGGGGCGGGTGAAGCTTTCTTT
TRBV5-1	-	TRBJ1-2	TRBD1	CASSLAWGQGYGYTF	TGCGCCAGCAGCTTGGCATGGGGACAGGGATATGGCTACACCTTC
TRBV6-5	-	TRBJ2-7	TRBD2	CASSYSELAGSYEQYF	TGTGCCAGCAGTTACTCGGAACTAGCGGGAAGCTACGAGCAGTACTTC
TRBV9	-	TRBJ2-7	-	CASSVGLAKSNEQYF	TGTGCCAGCAGCGTAGGGCTAGCCAAGTCTAACGAGCAGTACTTC
TRBV9	-	TRBJ2-1	TRBD2	CASRGGLEANEQFF	TGTGCCAGCAGAGGAGGACTAGAGGCCAATGAGCAGTTCTTC
TRBV27	-	TRBJ1-1	-	CASSSGLLNTEAFF	TGTGCCAGCAGTTCGGGACTGTTAAACACTGAAGCTTTCTTT
TRBV5-1	-	TRBJ2-7	TRBD2	CASNLVLAGDGYEQYF	TGCGCCAGCAACTTGGTCTTGGCGGGAGATGGCTACGAGCAGTACTTC
TRBV25-1	-	TRBJ2-5	-	CASTPNNQETQYF	TGTGCCAGCACCCCAAACAACCAAGAGACCCAGTACTTC
TRBV19	-	TRBJ1-2	TRBD1	CASSIRQGQGNGYTF	TGTGCCAGTAGTATAAGGCAGGGACAGGGAAATGGCTACACCTTC
TRBV28	once	TRBJ2-2	-	CASSVTRAGELFF	TGTGCCAGCAGCGTGACTCGGGCCGGGGAGCTGTTTTTT
TRBV6-1	-	TRBJ2-3	-	CASSTIDTQYF	TGTGCCAGCAGTACAATAGATACGCAGTATTTT
TRBV27	few	TRBJ1-4	TRBD1	CASSLRPTGGLEKLFF	TGTGCCAGCAGTCTCCGACCGACAGGGGGCCTTGAAAAACTGTTTTTT
TRBV5-1	-	TRBJ1-3	TRBD1	CASSFGTGEIGNTIYF	TGCGCCAGCAGCTTCGGAACAGGGGAGATTGGAAACACCATATATTTT
TRBV5-1	once	TRBJ2-5	-	CASSPGWETQYF	TGCGCCAGCAGCCCGGGGTGGGAGACCCAGTACTTC
TRBV7-2	-	TRBJ2-1	TRBD1	CASSFHGTGTSGGAIF	TGTGCCAGCAGCTTTCATGGGACAGGCACCTCAGGCGGTGCTATCTTC
TRBV7-8	few	TRBJ2-4	-	CASSLGEYETKNIQYF	TGTGCCAGCAGCTTAGGGGAGTACGAGACCAAAAACATTCAGTACTTC
TRBV10-3	-	TRBJ1-3	-	CAISEIPVSGNTIYF	TGTGCCATCAGTGAGATTCCGGTCTCTGGAAACACCATATATTTT
TRBV5-1	-	TRBJ1-4	TRBD1	CASSLVGQGGEKLFF	TGCGCCAGCAGCTTGGTAGGACAGGGGGGCGAAAAACTGTTTTTT
TRBV19	-	TRBJ2-3	-	CASSPGTLDGDTQYF	TGTGCCAGTAGTCCGGGGACACTCGATGGGGATACGCAGTATTTT
TRBV7-9	-	TRBJ2-3	TRBD2	CASSLTSGSIDTQYF	TGTGCCAGCAGCCTAACTAGCGGGAGCATAGATACGCAGTATTTT
TRBV11-2	-	TRBJ1-5	-	CASSLDGGDQPQHF	TGTGCCAGCAGCTTAGATGGGGGGGATCAGCCCCAGCATTTT